The next 31 T cell receptor beta chains were all read from a single sample in a study of T cells in Graves' hyperthyroidism and ophthalmopathy. RNA transcripts gave rise to amplified TCR beta CDR3 regions. The HTBI primer set drove a first-round RT-PCR of the TCR CDR3. TCRdb reprocessed the multiplex PCR reads with MiXCR, giving one entry per CDR3 protein. Of about 96,000 distinct CDR3 sequences in the sample, about 51% were seen once. The sample was blood. Source of these receptors: a woman in her thirties or forties with Graves' hyperthyroidism.

The chain employs TRBV2 and TRBJ2-2; 7 nucleotides align to TRBD1. The germline CDR1 and CDR2 sequences are SNHLY and FYNNEI. The CDR3 covers 15 residues. With 5 bases clipped from V and 1 base from J, the junction kept 4 bases outside the gene matches. CDR3: CASSLTGKNTGELFF. In DNA, the CDR3 is TGTGCCAGCAGTTTGACAGGGAAGAACACCGGGGAGCTGTTTTTT.

Ten or more counts support this clonotype. The chain carries TRBV9 and TRBJ2-7, with 7 bases fitting TRBD2. Trimming removed 0 bases from V and 3 bases from J; junction bases left unmatched: 6. The CDR3 sequence is 15 residues long. CDR1 and CDR2 from the germline V gene are SGDLS and YYNGEE. CDR3 loop: CASSVGAGAVYEQYF. As DNA, the CDR3 is TGTGCCAGCAGCGTAGGTGCGGGAGCGGTCTACGAGCAGTACTTC.

This clonotype came up once. The chain uses TRBV20-1 and TRBJ2-6, with 9 bases fitting TRBD2. The V gene end was trimmed by 1 base and the J gene end by 7 bases; junction bases not matched to a gene: 5. This CDR3 is built from 15 residues. Per germline, CDR1 DFQATT and CDR2 SNEGSKA (reference sequence). The CDR3, as DNA: TGCAGTGCTAGAGCTCCGACTAGCGGCGCCAACGTCCTGACTTTC. It codes for CSARAPTSGANVLTF.

The chain joins TRBV29-1 to TRBJ2-3, with TRBD1 matching 7 bases. The CDR3 is 13 amino acids. Trimming removed 6 bases from V and 10 bases from J; junction bases left unmatched: 13. Germline values: CDR1 SQVTM, CDR2 ANQGSEA. The CDR3: CSVSRQGDHSQYF. As DNA, the CDR3 is TGCAGCGTCAGCCGACAGGGAGACCATTCGCAGTATTTT.

Only a few counts were recorded for this clonotype. The V call is TRBV5-1, the J call TRBJ2-7; D is unresolved. The CDR3 spans 18 residues. V lost 1 base to trimming and J lost 1 base, with 21 bases between them. Germline CDR1 SGHRS, CDR2 YFSETQ. The CDR3 region is CASSLYPPMGPRSYEQYF. Written as DNA, the CDR3 is TGCGCCAGCAGCTTGTATCCACCTATGGGCCCTAGATCCTACGAGCAGTACTTC.

The chain combines TRBV29-1 with TRBJ2-5; 11 nucleotides align to TRBD2. This CDR3 is 15 amino acids long. The germline V gene has CDR1 SQVTM and CDR2 ANQGSEA. V lost 5 bases and J lost 2; bases outside the gene matches: 7. CDR3 residues: CSVRWLAGGQETQYF. The CDR3 DNA sequence: TGCAGCGTTCGTTGGCTAGCGGGAGGACAAGAGACCCAGTACTTC.

On this clonotype itself: This may stem from a read error, because a much larger clone lies one nucleotide away. This chain uses TRBV6-5 with TRBJ1-1; weak D call: TRBD1 (5 bases). Germline CDR1 MNHEY, CDR2 SVGAGI. CDR3 size: 13 residues. The CDR3: CASSFSGGTEALF. CDR3 coding DNA: TGTGCCAGCAGTTTCTCTGGCGGGACTGAAGCTCTCTTT.

J is TRBJ1-2 and V is TRBV24-1; unclear D gene. This CDR3 region has 14 residues. CDR1 is KGHDR and CDR2 is SFDVKD in the germline V gene. V was shortened by 0 bases and J by 8 bases, with 12 bases between the two germline ends. CDR3 in amino acids: CATSDLGLGMGYTF. In DNA form, the CDR3 reads TGTGCCACCAGTGATTTGGGTCTGGGTATGGGCTACACCTTC.

This chain uses TRBV20-1 with TRBJ2-5; perhaps D is TRBD1 or TRBD2 (5 bases each). V lost 5 bases and J lost 4, with 17 bases in between. The CDR3 has 14 amino acids. Germline V gene sequence: CDR1 DFQATT, CDR2 SNEGSKA (reference sequence). CDR3: CSASGQLVGETQYF. The CDR3 DNA reads TGCAGTGCTTCGGGGCAGCTAGTCGGAGAGACCCAGTACTTC.

Note on this clonotype: This may be a read error: a much more frequent sequence differs by one nucleotide. The chain is built from TRBV13 and TRBJ1-1, with D possibly TRBD1 on 6 matching bases. This CDR3 contains 12 residues. Germline CDR1 reads PRHDT; CDR2 reads FYEKMQ (reference sequence). The V end was cut by 3 bases, the J end by 11 bases, with 13 bases between. CDR3 bases: TGTGCCAGCAGCTTGGAGGTGGGGGCGGCTTTCTTT. Its protein product is CASSLEVGAAFF.

A remark on this clonotype: This may come from a read error, since a much larger clone is one base off. Given the absence of the conserved phenylalanine or tryptophan at the CDR3 end, a read error is likely. The rearrangement joins TRBV5-1 to TRBJ1-2; D unclear. CDR1 is SGHRS, CDR2 YFSETQ, per germline. The CDR3 totals 13 residues. V shed 7 bases and J shed 2 bases, with 12 bases lying between them. The CDR3 coding sequence is TGCGCCAGCGCCGCTCCGAACAACTATGGCTACACCCTC. This sequence encodes CASAAPNNYGYTL.

V and J are TRBV6-1 and TRBJ2-5; 11 nucleotides line up with TRBD1. J was trimmed by 5 bases and V by 3 bases; bases with no gene match: 5. This CDR3 has 15 amino acids. Germline CDR1 reads MNHNS; CDR2 reads SASEGT. Here the CDR3 reads CASSDTGTGGETQYF. CDR3 DNA: TGTGCCAGCAGTGACACCGGGACAGGGGGGGAGACCCAGTACTTC.

The rearrangement links TRBV2 to TRBJ1-6; D uncertain. V lost 0 bases to trimming and J lost 7 bases, with 10 bases between them. The CDR3 has 15 residues. Germline CDR1 is SNHLY and CDR2 is FYNNEI. CDR3 residues: CASSEARRWNSPLHF. The CDR3 DNA reads TGTGCCAGCAGTGAAGCGAGACGGTGGAATTCACCCCTCCACTTT. The whole variable domain, filled in from reference TRBV2 and TRBJ1-6, reads EPEVTQTPSHQVTQMGQEVILRCVPISNHLYFYWYRQILGQKVEFLVSFYNNEISEKSEIFDDQFSVERPDGSNFTLKIRSTKLEDSAMYFCASSEARRWNSPLHFGNGTRLTVT.

With respect to this clonotype: A much larger clonotype is one base distant, so this may be a read error. The chain recombines TRBV6-5 with TRBJ2-2; 10 bases agree with TRBD2. Germline CDR1 MNHEY, CDR2 SVGAGI. The junction had 10 bases not matched to a gene; V was cut back by 8 bases and J by 7 bases. The CDR3 is 15 amino acids. DNA of the CDR3: TGTGCCAGCGGGAGCGGGAGGGCTAGGGTCGGGGAGCTGTTTTTT. Encoded protein: CASGSGRARVGELFF.

This clonotype has a single count. Just one base apart from a much larger clone, this may be a read error. V usage is TRBV7-2 and J usage is TRBJ1-5; no definite D call. The germline V gene has CDR1 SGHTA and CDR2 FQGNSA. Trimming stripped 3 bases from V and 3 bases from J, with 12 bases between. The CDR3 sequence is 15 residues long. CDR3: CASSFRGYNNQPQHF. CDR3 nucleotides: TGTGCCAGCAGCTTTCGGGGTTATAACAATCAGCCCCAGCATTTT.

This sequence joins TRBV2 and TRBJ2-5, with a possible D match to TRBD1 (6 bases). Trimming removed 5 bases at V and 5 bases at J, with 15 bases between. In germline, CDR1 is SNHLY, CDR2 FYNNEI. The CDR3 loop spans 14 amino acids. The CDR3 DNA sequence: TGTGCCAGCAGTTCCTTAGGGGGACCGGAGACCCAGTACTTC. Amino acid sequence: CASSSLGGPETQYF.

Notes on this clonotype: Given a much more abundant clone one base away, this may be a read error. The genes are TRBV12-3 or TRBV12-4 and TRBJ2-2, with D tentatively TRBD1 or TRBD2 (5 bases each). The CDR3 is 13 residues long. Written as DNA, the CDR3 is TGTGCCAGCAGTTTACGTGGGGCCGGGGAGCTGCTTTTT. Translated, it gives CASSLRGAGELLF.

This clonotype was observed many times. The V gene is TRBV12-3 or TRBV12-4, the J gene TRBJ1-1; D might be TRBD1 (6 bases). CDR3 length: 13 residues. V was trimmed by 4 bases and J by 5 bases, leaving 11 bases between them. The CDR3 loop is CASSSRQDTEAFF. The CDR3 nucleotides read TGTGCCAGCAGTTCCCGACAGGATACTGAAGCTTTCTTT.

This clonotype showed up many times. The chain combines TRBV20-1 with TRBJ1-2; D is unclear. The germline V gene has CDR1 DFQATT and CDR2 SNEGSKA (reference sequence). The CDR3 loop spans 15 amino acids. V lost 0 bases and J 1 base, leaving 12 bases between the germline ends. The CDR3, as DNA: TGCAGTGCTAGAGATCTCGCCCAGCTTAACTATGGCTACACCTTC. This gives the protein CSARDLAQLNYGYTF.

With respect to this clonotype: One end of the junction varies from germline; a read error may be responsible. The chain couples TRBV29-1 to TRBJ1-2; perhaps TRBD1 as D (6 bases). The CDR3 consists of 12 residues. Germline CDR1 is SQVTM and CDR2 is ANQGSEA. CDR3 sequence (DNA): TGCAGCGTTGCCTGGAGGGGGAATGGCCACACCTTC. It codes for CSVAWRGNGHTF.

This clonotype was counted ten times or more. This chain connects TRBV7-3 to TRBJ2-2, with TRBD2 identical over 10 bases. V lost 1 base and J lost 4; bases outside the gene matches: 3. Per germline, CDR1 SGHTA and CDR2 FQGTGA. The CDR3 sequence is 16 residues long. The CDR3 sequence is CASSLRAGGITGELFF. The CDR3 nucleotides are TGTGCCAGCAGCTTAAGAGCGGGAGGGATCACCGGGGAGCTGTTTTTT.

This clonotype was observed a handful of times. The rearrangement links TRBV2 to TRBJ1-2; 11 bases are a match to TRBD1. The V segment lost 4 bases and the J segment 7 bases; nucleotides outside the gene matches: 11. CDR3 length: 16 residues. Germline V gives CDR1 SNHLY, CDR2 FYNNEI. The CDR3 spells CASSGQLGTGGGGYTF. Here the CDR3 DNA reads TGTGCCAGCAGTGGGCAACTTGGGACAGGGGGAGGTGGCTACACCTTC.

V and J are TRBV29-1 and TRBJ2-3; no clear D. Germline V lookup: CDR1 SQVTM, CDR2 ANQGSEA. The CDR3 spans 13 residues. The ends were cut back, 8 bases at V and 1 base at J, with 13 bases in the middle. The DNA of the CDR3 is TGCAGCTTGTGGCAGTCCCGCACAGATACGCAGTATTTT. Amino acid sequence: CSLWQSRTDTQYF.

This rearrangement joins TRBV4-1 to TRBJ2-7, with TRBD1 identical over 11 bases. This CDR3 region has 13 residues. J gave up 4 bases and V 4 bases, and 0 bases lay outside the gene matches. The germline V gene encodes CDR1 MGHRA and CDR2 YSYEKL. The CDR3 reads CASSRDRGYEQYF. DNA of the CDR3: TGCGCCAGCAGCCGGGACAGGGGGTACGAGCAGTACTTC.

The V gene is TRBV7-9, the J gene TRBJ2-7; TRBD1 agrees at 8 bases. V lost 0 bases to trimming and J lost 3 bases; unmatched junction nucleotides: 1. Germline V gives CDR1 SEHNR, CDR2 FQNEAQ (reference sequence). The CDR3 totals 14 residues. The CDR3 protein is CASSLATGGYEQYF. CDR3 nucleotides: TGTGCCAGCAGCTTAGCAACAGGGGGCTACGAGCAGTACTTC.

The rearrangement links TRBV7-8 to TRBJ2-2; D gene unclear. The CDR3 runs 8 residues. CDR1 and CDR2 from the germline V gene are SGHVS and FQNEAQ. The V end lost 10 bases, the J end lost 9 bases, and 3 bases lay between the germline ends. The chain's CDR3 is CATRELFF. CDR3 sequence (DNA): TGTGCCACGCGGGAGCTGTTTTTT.

About this clonotype itself: One end of the junction fails to match germline, which may point to a read error. Here the CDR3 DNA reads TGTGCCGGCAGCTTGGGGGACAGGGTAGATGGCTACACCTTC. Amino acids: CAGSLGDRVDGYTF. V and J are TRBV7-9 and TRBJ1-2; 9 positions agree with TRBD1. Germline CDR1 SEHNR, CDR2 FQNEAQ (reference sequence). The CDR3 contains 14 residues.

The chain recombines TRBV11-1 with TRBJ2-7; D gene unclear. Germline V CDR1 and CDR2: SGHAT, FQDESV (reference sequence). CDR3 length: 13 residues. V was shortened by 0 bases and J by 3 bases, with 6 bases between the two germline ends. This chain's CDR3 is CASSLAGFYEQYF. The CDR3 region has the DNA TGTGCCAGCAGCTTAGCAGGGTTCTACGAGCAGTACTTC.

This clonotype was seen a handful of times. This chain uses TRBV18 with TRBJ2-5; D uncertain. Germline CDR1 KGHSH, CDR2 LQKENI. CDR3 size: 14 residues. Between the trimmed V and J ends, which lost 3 bases and 3 bases, there was a span of 11 bases. CDR3 region: CASSPRITEETQYF. The CDR3 nucleotides are TGTGCCAGCTCACCTCGAATTACCGAAGAGACCCAGTACTTC. The full variable domain, in which reference TRBV18 and TRBJ2-5 provide the parts outside the CDR3, is NAGVMQNPRHLVRRRGQEARLRCSPMKGHSHVYWYRQLPEEGLKFMVYLQKENIIDESGMPKERFSAEFPKEGPSILRIQQVVRGDSAAYFCASSPRITEETQYFGPGTRLLVL.

This chain connects TRBV7-3 to TRBJ1-5; TRBD1 aligns across 7 bases. Germline CDR1 is SGHTA and CDR2 is FQGTGA. Unmatched junction bases numbered 16, after V lost 3 bases and J lost 11 bases. The CDR3 extends over 16 amino acids. The CDR3 is CASSLARGGRQETQHF. CDR3 sequence (DNA): TGTGCCAGCAGCTTGGCCAGGGGGGGGCGGCAAGAGACCCAGCATTTT.

This clonotype has at least ten counts. The genes are TRBV20-1 and TRBJ2-2; the D gene is possibly TRBD2 (6 bases). The V end was cut by 0 bases, the J end by 4 bases, with 18 bases between. This CDR3 contains 17 residues. Germline lookup yields CDR1 DFQATT and CDR2 SNEGSKA (reference sequence). This chain's CDR3 is CSAREAGSTFLTGELFF. The CDR3 nucleotides are TGCAGTGCTAGAGAGGCCGGGAGTACCTTTCTCACCGGGGAGCTGTTTTTT.